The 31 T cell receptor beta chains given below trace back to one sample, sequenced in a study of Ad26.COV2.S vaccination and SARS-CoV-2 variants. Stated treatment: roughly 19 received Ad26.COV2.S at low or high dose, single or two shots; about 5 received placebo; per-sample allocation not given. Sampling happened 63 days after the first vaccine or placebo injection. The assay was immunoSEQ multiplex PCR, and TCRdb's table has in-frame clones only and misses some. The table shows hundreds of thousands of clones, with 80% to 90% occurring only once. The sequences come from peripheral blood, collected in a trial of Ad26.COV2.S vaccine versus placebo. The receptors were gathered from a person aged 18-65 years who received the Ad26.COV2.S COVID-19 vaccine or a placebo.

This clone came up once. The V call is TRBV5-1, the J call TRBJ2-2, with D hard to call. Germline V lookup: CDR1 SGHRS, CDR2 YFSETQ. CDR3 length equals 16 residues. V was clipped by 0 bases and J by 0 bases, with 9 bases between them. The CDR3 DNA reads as TGCGCCAGCAGCTTGGCAGCAGCAGCGAACACCGGGGAGCTGTTTTTT. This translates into CASSLAAAANTGELFF. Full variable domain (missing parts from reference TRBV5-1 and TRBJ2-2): KAGVTQTPRYLIKTRGQQVTLSCSPISGHRSVSWYQQTPGQGLQFLFEYFSETQRNKGNFPGRFSGRQFSNSRSEMNVSTLELGDSALYLCASSLAAAANTGELFFGEGSRLTVL.

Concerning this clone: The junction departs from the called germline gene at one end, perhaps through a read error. Written as DNA, the CDR3 is TGTGCTAGCAGCTTAGCGGGACAGGGTACCACCGGGGAGCTGTTTTTT. Protein product: CASSLAGQGTTGELFF. The chain carries TRBV7-7 and TRBJ2-2, with TRBD1 as a possible D gene (9 bases). The CDR3 loop spans 16 amino acids. Per germline, CDR1 SSHAT and CDR2 FNYEAQ (reference sequence).

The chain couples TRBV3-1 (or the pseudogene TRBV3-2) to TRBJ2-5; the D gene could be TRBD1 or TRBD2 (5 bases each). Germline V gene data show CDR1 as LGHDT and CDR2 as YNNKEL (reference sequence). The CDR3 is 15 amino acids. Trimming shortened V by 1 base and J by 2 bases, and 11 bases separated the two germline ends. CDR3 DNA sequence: TGTGCCAGCAGCCAAGGAGGGACCCGACAAGAGACCCAGTACTTC. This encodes CASSQGGTRQETQYF.

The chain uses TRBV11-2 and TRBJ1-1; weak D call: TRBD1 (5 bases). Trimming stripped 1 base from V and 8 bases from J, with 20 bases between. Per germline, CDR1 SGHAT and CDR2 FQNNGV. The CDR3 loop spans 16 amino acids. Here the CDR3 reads CASSLGPPGAPREAFF. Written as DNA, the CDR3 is TGTGCCAGCAGCTTAGGACCCCCCGGGGCTCCCCGGGAAGCTTTCTTT.

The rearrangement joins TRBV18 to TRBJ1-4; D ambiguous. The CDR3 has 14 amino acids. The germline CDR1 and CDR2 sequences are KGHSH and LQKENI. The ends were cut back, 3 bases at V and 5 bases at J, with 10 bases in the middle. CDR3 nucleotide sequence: TGTGCCAGCTCACCTTGGGGTCCCAATGAAAAACTGTTTTTT. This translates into CASSPWGPNEKLFF.

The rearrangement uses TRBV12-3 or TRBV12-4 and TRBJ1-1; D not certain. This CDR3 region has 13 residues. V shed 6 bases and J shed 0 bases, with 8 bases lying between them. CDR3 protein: CASSPQMNTEAFF. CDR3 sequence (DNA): TGTGCCAGCAGCCCACAAATGAACACTGAAGCTTTCTTT.

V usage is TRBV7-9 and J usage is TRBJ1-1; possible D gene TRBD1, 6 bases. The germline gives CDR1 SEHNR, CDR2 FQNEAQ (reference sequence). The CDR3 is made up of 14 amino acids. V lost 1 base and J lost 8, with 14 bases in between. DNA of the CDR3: TGTGCCAGCAGCTTAGTGCAGGGGATCTACGAAGCTTTCTTT. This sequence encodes CASSLVQGIYEAFF.

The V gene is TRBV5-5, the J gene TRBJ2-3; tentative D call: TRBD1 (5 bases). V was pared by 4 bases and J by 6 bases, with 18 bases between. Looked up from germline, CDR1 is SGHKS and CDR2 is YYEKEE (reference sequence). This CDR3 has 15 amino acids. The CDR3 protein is CASSLRQNLEDTQYF. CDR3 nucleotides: TGTGCCAGCAGCCTCAGACAGAACCTAGAGGATACGCAGTATTTT. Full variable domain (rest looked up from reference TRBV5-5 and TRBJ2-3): DAGVTQSPTHLIKTRGQQVTLRCSPISGHKSVSWYQQVLGQGPQFIFQYYEKEERGRGNFPDRFSARQFPNYSSELNVNALLLGDSALYLCASSLRQNLEDTQYFGPGTRLTVL.

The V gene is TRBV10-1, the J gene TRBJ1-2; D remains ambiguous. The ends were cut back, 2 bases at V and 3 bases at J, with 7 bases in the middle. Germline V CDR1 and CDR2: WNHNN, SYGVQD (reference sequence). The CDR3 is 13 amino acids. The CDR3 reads CASSENGYYGYTF. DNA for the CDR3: TGCGCCAGCAGTGAGAACGGCTACTATGGCTACACCTTC.

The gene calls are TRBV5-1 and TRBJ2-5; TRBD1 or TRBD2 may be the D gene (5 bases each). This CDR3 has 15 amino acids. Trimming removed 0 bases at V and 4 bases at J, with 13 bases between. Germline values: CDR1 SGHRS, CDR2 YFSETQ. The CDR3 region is CASSLVEGGGETQYF. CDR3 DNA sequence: TGCGCCAGCAGCTTGGTTGAGGGTGGGGGAGAGACCCAGTACTTC.

The CDR3 coding sequence is TGTGCCAGCAGCGCCGCCATCTACACGAACACTGAAGCTTTCTTT. It yields the protein CASSAAIYTNTEAFF. This chain uses TRBV11-1 with TRBJ1-1; D not resolved. The CDR3 sequence is 15 residues long. Trimming shortened V by 5 bases and J by 1 base, and 14 bases separated the two germline ends. Looked up from germline, CDR1 is SGHAT and CDR2 is FQDESV (reference sequence). Together with reference TRBV11-1 and TRBJ1-1, the CDR3 gives the full variable domain: EAEVAQSPRYKITEKSQAVAFWCDPISGHATLYWYRQILGQGPELLVQFQDESVVDDSQLPKDRFSAERLKGVDSTLKIQPAELGDSAMYLCASSAAIYTNTEAFFGQGTRLTVV.

The CDR3 sequence is CASSLSKAGGPDEQFF. The CDR3 DNA is TGTGCCAGCAGTTTATCGAAGGCGGGAGGGCCTGATGAGCAGTTCTTC. The gene calls are TRBV27 and TRBJ2-1; 9 positions match TRBD2. There are 16 residues in the CDR3. J gave up 8 bases and V 0 bases, and 8 bases lay outside the gene matches. Germline CDR1 reads MNHEY; CDR2 reads SMNVEV (reference sequence).

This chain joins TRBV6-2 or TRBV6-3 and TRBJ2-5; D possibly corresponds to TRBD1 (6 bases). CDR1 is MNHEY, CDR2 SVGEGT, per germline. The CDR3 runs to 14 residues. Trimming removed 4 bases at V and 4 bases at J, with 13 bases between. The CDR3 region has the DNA TGTGCCAGCAGTTTGGTCAGGGGTGGAGAGACCCAGTACTTC. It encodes CASSLVRGGETQYF.

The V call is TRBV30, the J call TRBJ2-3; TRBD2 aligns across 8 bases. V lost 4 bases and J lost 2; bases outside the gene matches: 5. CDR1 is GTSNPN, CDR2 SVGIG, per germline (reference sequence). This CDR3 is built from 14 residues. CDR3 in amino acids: CAWKTSGLTDTQYF. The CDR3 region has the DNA TGTGCCTGGAAAACTAGCGGACTCACAGATACGCAGTATTTT.

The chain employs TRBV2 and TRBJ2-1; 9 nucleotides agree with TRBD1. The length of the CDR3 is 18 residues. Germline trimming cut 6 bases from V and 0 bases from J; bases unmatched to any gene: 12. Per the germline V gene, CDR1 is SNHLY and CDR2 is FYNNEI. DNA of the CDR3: TGTGCCAGCAGGCCGGGACAGGGTTTAGAAGGCTCCTACAATGAGCAGTTCTTC. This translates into CASRPGQGLEGSYNEQFF. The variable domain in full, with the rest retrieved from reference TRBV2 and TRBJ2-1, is EPEVTQTPSHQVTQMGQEVILRCVPISNHLYFYWYRQILGQKVEFLVSFYNNEISEKSEIFDDQFSVERPDGSNFTLKIRSTKLEDSAMYFCASRPGQGLEGSYNEQFFGPGTRLTVL.

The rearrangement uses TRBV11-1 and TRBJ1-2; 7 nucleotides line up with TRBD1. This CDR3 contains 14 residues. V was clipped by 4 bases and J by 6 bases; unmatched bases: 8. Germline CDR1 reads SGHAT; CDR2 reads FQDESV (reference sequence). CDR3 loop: CASSYTGTDNGYTF. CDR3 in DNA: TGTGCCAGCAGCTATACCGGGACAGACAATGGCTACACCTTC.

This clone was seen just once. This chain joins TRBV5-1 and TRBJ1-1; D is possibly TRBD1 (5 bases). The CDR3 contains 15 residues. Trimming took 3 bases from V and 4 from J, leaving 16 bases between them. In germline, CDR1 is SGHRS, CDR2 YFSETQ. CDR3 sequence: CASSSSGGITTEAFF. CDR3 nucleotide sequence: TGCGCCAGCAGCTCCTCCGGGGGGATCACCACTGAAGCTTTCTTT. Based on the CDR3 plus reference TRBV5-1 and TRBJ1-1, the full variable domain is KAGVTQTPRYLIKTRGQQVTLSCSPISGHRSVSWYQQTPGQGLQFLFEYFSETQRNKGNFPGRFSGRQFSNSRSEMNVSTLELGDSALYLCASSSSGGITTEAFFGQGTRLTVV.

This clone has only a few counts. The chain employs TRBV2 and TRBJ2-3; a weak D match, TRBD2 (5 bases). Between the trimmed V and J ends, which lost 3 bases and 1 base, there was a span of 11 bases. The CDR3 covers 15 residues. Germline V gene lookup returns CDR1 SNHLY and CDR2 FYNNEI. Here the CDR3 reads CASSERGLRTDTQYF. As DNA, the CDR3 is TGTGCCAGCAGTGAGCGAGGGTTGCGCACAGATACGCAGTATTTT.

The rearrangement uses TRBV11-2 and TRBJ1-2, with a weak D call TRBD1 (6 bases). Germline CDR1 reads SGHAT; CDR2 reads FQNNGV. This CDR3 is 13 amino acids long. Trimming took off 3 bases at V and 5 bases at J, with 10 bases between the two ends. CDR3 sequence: CASSLGRGYGYTF. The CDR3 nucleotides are TGTGCCAGCAGCTTGGGCAGGGGTTATGGCTACACCTTC.

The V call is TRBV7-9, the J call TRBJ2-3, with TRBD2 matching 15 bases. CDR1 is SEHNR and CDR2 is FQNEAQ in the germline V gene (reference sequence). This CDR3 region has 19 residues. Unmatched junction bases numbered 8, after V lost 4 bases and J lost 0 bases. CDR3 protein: CASSYPGLAGGASTDTQYF. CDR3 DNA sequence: TGTGCCAGCAGCTACCCGGGACTAGCGGGGGGTGCTAGCACAGATACGCAGTATTTT.

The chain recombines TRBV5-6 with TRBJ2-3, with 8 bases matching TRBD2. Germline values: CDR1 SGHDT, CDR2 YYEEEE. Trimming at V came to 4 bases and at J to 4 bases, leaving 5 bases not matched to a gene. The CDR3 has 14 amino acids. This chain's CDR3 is CASSRTSFSDTQYF. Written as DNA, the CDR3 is TGTGCCAGCAGCCGGACTAGCTTTTCAGATACGCAGTATTTT.

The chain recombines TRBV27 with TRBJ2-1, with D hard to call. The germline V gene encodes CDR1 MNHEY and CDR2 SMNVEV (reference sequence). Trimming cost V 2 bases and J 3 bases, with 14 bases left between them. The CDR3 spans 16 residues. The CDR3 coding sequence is TGTGCCAGCAGTTTAAGGGTGTTAGCCCTCTACAATGAGCAGTTCTTC. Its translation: CASSLRVLALYNEQFF.

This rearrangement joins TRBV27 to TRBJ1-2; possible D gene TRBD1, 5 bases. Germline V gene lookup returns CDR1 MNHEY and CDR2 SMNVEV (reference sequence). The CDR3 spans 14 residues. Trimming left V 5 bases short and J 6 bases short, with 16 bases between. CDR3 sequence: CASSPMPGSDGYTF. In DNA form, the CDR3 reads TGTGCCAGCAGTCCGATGCCAGGGTCAGATGGCTACACCTTC.

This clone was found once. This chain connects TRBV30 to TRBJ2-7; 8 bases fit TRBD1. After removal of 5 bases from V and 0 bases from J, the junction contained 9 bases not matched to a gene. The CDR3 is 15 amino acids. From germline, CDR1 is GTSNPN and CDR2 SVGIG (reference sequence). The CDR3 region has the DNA TGTGCCTGGGGACCCGGGACAGGCCTCTCCTACGAGCAGTACTTC. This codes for CAWGPGTGLSYEQYF.

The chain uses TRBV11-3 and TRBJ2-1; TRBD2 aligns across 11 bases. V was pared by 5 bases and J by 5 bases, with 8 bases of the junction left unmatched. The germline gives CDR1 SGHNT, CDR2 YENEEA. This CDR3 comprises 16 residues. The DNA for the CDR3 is TGTGCCAGCAGCCAGACTAGCGGGAACGGGAACAATGAGCAGTTCTTC. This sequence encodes CASSQTSGNGNNEQFF.

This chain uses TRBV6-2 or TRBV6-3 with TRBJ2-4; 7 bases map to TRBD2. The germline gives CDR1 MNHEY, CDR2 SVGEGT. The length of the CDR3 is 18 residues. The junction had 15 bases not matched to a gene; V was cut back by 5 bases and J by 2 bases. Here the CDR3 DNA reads TGTGCCAGCAGTCAACCCCGTACTAGCGCATTATCCAAAAACATTCAGTACTTC. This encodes CASSQPRTSALSKNIQYF.

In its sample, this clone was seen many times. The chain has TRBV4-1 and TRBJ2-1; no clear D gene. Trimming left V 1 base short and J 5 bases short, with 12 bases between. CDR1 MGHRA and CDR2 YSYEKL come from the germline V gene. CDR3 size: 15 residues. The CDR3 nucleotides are TGCGCCAGCAGCCAAGTAGTAGGGCTCAACAATGAGCAGTTCTTC. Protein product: CASSQVVGLNNEQFF.

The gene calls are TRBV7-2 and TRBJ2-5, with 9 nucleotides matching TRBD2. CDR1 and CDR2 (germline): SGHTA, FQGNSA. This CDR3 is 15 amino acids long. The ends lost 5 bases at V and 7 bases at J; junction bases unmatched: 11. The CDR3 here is CASSPRIAGAPTQYF. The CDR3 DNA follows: TGTGCCAGCAGCCCGAGAATAGCGGGGGCCCCGACCCAGTACTTC. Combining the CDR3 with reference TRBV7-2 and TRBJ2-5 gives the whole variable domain GAGVSQSPSNKVTEKGKDVELRCDPISGHTALYWYRQSLGQGLEFLIYFQGNSAPDKSGLPSDRFSAERTGGSVSTLTIQRTQQEDSAVYLCASSPRIAGAPTQYFGPGTRLLVL.

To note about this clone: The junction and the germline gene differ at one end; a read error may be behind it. Here the CDR3 DNA reads TGTGCCAGCAGCCATAATGTCTTGGGACTAGTCTTCTTC. It specifies CASSHNVLGLVFF. The chain recombines TRBV14 with TRBJ2-7, with 8 bases lining up with TRBD2. CDR3 size: 13 residues. CDR1 and CDR2 (germline): SGHDN, FVKESK. The full variable domain, its missing parts supplied by reference TRBV14 and TRBJ2-7, is EAGVTQFPSHSVIEKGQTVTLRCDPISGHDNLYWYRRVMGKEIKFLLHFVKESKQDESGMPNNRFLAERTGGTYSTLKVQPAELEDSGVYFCASSHNVLGLVFFGPGTRLTVT.

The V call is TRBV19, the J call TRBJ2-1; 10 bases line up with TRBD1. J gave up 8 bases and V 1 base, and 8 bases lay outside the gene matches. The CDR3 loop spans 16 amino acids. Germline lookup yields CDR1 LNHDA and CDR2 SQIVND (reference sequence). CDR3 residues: CASSIGRDRGTDEQFF. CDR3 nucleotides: TGTGCCAGTAGTATAGGAAGGGACAGGGGAACCGATGAGCAGTTCTTC.

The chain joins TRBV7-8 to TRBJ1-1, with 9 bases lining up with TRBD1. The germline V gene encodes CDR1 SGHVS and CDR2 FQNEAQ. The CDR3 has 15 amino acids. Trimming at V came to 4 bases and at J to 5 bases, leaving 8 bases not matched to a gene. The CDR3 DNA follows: TGTGCCAGCAGCTCTCCGACAGGGGGTAGGACTGAAGCTTTCTTT. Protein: CASSSPTGGRTEAFF.